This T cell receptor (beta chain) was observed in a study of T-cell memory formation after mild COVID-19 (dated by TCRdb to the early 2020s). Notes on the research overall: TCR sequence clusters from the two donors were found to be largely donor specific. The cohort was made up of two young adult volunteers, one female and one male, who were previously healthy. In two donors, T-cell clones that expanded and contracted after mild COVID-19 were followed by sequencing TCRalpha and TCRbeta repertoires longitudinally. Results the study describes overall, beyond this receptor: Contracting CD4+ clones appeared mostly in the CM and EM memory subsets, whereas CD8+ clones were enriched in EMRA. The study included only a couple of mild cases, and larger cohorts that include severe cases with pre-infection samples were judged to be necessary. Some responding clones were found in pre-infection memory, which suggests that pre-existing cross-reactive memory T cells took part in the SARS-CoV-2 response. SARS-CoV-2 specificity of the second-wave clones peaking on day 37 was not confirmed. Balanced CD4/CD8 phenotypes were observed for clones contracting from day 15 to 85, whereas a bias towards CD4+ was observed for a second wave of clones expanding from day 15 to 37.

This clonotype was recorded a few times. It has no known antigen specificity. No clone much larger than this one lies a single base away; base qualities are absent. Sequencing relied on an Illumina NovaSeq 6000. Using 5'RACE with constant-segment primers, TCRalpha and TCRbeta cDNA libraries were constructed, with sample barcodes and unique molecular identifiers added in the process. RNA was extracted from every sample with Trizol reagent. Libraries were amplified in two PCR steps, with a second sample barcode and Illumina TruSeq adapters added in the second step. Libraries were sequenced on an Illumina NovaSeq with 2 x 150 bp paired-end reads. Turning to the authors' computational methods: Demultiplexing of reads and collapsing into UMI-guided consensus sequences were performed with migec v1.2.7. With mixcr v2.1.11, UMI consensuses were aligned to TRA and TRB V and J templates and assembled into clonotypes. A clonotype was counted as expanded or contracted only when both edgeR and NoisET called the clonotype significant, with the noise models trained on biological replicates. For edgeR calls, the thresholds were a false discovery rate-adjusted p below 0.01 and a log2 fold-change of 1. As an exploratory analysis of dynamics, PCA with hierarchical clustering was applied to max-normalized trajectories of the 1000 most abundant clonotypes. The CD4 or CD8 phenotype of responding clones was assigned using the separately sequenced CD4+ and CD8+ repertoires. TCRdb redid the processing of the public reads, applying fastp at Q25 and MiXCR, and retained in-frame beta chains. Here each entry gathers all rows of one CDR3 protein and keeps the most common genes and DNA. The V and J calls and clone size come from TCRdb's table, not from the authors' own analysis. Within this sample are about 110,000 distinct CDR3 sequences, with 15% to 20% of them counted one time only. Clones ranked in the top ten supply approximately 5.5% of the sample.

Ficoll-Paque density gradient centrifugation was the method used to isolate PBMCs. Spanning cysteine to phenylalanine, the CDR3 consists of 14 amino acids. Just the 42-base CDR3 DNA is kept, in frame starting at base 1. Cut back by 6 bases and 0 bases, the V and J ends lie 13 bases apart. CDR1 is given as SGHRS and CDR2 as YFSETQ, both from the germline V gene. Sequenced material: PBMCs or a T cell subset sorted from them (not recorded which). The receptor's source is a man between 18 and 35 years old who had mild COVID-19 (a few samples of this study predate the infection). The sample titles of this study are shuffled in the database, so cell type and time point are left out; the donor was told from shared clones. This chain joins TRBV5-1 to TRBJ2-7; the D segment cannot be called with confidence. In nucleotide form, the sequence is TGCGCCAGCAACCCTGGGATCCACTCCTACGAGCAGTACTTC. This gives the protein CASNPGIHSYEQYF.